This TCR beta chain was observed in a study of neurological immune-mediated disorders. This clonotype was picked up many times. Synthesis of cDNA was accomplished via 5'RACE employing 10-nucleotide random UMIs. Every sequencing run produced over 170 million TCR-beta sequences, and the sequences from any one run covered 15-18 subjects. TCRdb analysed the 5' RACE reads with MiXCR anew, one entry per CDR3 protein. The sample includes approximately 40,000 distinct CDR3 sequences, 20% to 25% of them seen just once. Time point meaning: technical triplicate 3. Germline assignment: CDR1 SGHKS and CDR2 YYEKEE (reference sequence). There are 13 residues in the CDR3. The V gene lost 0 bases and the J gene lost 2 bases, with 3 bases spanning the gap.

V and J are TRBV5-5 and TRBJ2-4, with no clear D. Sample: PBMCs. The TCR originated in a man aged 60 to 75 with HTLV-1-associated myelopathy (HAM/TSP). The CDR3 region is CASSLESKNIQYF. CDR3 in DNA: TGTGCCAGCAGCTTGGAATCCAAAAACATTCAGTACTTC.